This T cell receptor beta chain came from a study of blood T cell repertoires in COVID-19. The assay was immunoSEQ multiplex PCR, and TCRdb's table has in-frame clones only and misses some. The table shows a few hundred thousand clones, with roughly 88% occurring only once. Residents of 24 US areas, aged about 18 to 89 years, made up the participants. Cohorts were based on clinical histories the participants reported. Germline V lookup: CDR1 SGHNT, CDR2 YYREEE (reference sequence). CDR3 length: 16 amino acids. V lost 4 bases and J 0 bases, leaving 14 bases between the germline ends. The sequenced material came from PBMCs or T cells enriched from blood (not recorded which). The V gene is TRBV5-4, the J gene TRBJ2-1; perhaps TRBD2 as D (6 bases). This sequence was found in a woman between 18 and 29 years old who had been exposed to COVID-19. The CDR3 DNA is TGTGCCAGCAGCCCCGGGAGTCCGAGCTCCTACAATGAGCAGTTCTTC. Its protein is CASSPGSPSSYNEQFF.